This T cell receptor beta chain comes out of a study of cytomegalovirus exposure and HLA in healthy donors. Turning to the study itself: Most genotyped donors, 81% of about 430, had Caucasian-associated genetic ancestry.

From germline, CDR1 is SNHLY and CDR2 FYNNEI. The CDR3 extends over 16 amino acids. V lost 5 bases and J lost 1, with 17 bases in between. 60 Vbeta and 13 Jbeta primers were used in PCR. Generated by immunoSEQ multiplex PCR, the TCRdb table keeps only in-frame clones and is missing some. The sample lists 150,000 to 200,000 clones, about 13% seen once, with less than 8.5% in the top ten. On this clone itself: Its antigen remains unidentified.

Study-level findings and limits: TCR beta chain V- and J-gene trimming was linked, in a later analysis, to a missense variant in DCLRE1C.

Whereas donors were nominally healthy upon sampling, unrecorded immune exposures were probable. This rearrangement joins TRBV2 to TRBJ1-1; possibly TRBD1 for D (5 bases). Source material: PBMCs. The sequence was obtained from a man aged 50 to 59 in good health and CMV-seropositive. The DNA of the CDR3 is TGTGCCAGCAGTCACGACCGGGACTCAACGAACACTGAAGCTTTCTTT. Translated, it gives CASSHDRDSTNTEAFF.